The 4 T cell receptor beta chains below come from one sample, sequenced in a study of siplizumab effects on memory and regulatory T cells. Profiling relied on immunoSEQ multiplex PCR, and the TCRdb table lists in-frame clones only, not all of them. The sample has approximately 60,000 clones; 70% to 85% are singletons. The sample taken for sequencing was memory CD4+ T cells sorted from blood. The origin of the receptors is a human donor in good health.

The chain links TRBV18 to TRBJ1-5; tentative D call: TRBD1 (5 bases). The V and J ends lost 2 bases and 5 bases respectively, with 7 bases between them. CDR3 size: 13 residues. Germline CDR1 KGHSH, CDR2 LQKENI. CDR3 protein: CASSPTGDQPQHF. The DNA for the CDR3 is TGTGCCAGCTCACCAACAGGAGATCAGCCCCAGCATTTT.

This sequence joins TRBV27 and TRBJ2-3; TRBD1 might be the D (6 bases). Germline V gene data show CDR1 as MNHEY and CDR2 as SMNVEV (reference sequence). Trimming pared 7 bases from V and 1 base from J, leaving 18 bases between. The CDR3 contains 16 residues. CDR3 amino acids: CASTFRGRGGTDTQYF. The CDR3 coding sequence is TGTGCCAGCACCTTTCGTGGCAGGGGTGGCACAGATACGCAGTATTTT.

The CDR3 DNA reads TGTGCCAGCAGCTTACAGGGGGGGGTGAACACTGAAGCTTTCTTT. This sequence encodes CASSLQGGVNTEAFF. The chain recombines TRBV5-8 with TRBJ1-1; 8 nucleotides line up with TRBD1. Germline V gene data show CDR1 as SGHTS and CDR2 as YDEGEE. The CDR3 contains 15 residues. The junction had 3 bases not matched to a gene; V was cut back by 2 bases and J by 0 bases. The full variable domain, rest sourced from reference TRBV5-8 and TRBJ1-1, is EAGVTQSPTHLIKTRGQQATLRCSPISGHTSVYWYQQALGLGLQFLLWYDEGEERNRGNFPPRFSGRQFPNYSSELNVNALELEDSALYLCASSLQGGVNTEAFFGQGTRLTVV.

The chain uses TRBV2 and TRBJ2-7, with D perhaps matching TRBD1 (6 bases). V lost 7 bases to trimming and J lost 4 bases, with 17 bases between them. The V gene's germline CDR1 is SNHLY and CDR2 FYNNEI. The CDR3 sequence is 14 residues long. The CDR3 sequence: CASKEQGADYEQYF. In DNA form, the CDR3 reads TGTGCCAGCAAGGAACAGGGCGCCGATTACGAGCAGTACTTC.